The 13 T cell receptor beta chains below come from one sample, sequenced in a study of cytomegalovirus exposure and HLA in healthy donors. Primers for the PCR totalled 60 Vbeta and 13 Jbeta. Method: immunoSEQ multiplex PCR; TCRdb's copy keeps in-frame clones and lacks some. The table records approximately 160,000 clones, approximately 75% of them present only once. The specimen sequenced was PBMCs. The receptors derive from a woman under 30 in good health and CMV-seronegative.

The gene calls are TRBV7-9 and TRBJ2-1; 7 bases are a match to TRBD1. Losses at the gene ends were 5 bases for V and 1 base for J; bases not matched to a gene: 8. The CDR3 runs 16 residues. From germline, CDR1 is SEHNR and CDR2 FQNEAQ (reference sequence). This CDR3 is CASSPRTGQSYNEQFF. For the CDR3, the DNA is TGTGCCAGCAGCCCCCGGACAGGCCAGTCCTACAATGAGCAGTTCTTC.

V and J are TRBV7-9 and TRBJ2-2; 7 bases fit TRBD2. V lost 4 bases to trimming and J lost 4 bases; unmatched junction nucleotides: 12. The germline gives CDR1 SEHNR, CDR2 FQNEAQ (reference sequence). There are 17 residues in the CDR3. The CDR3 sequence: CASSSTRSGTTTGELFF. CDR3 DNA: TGTGCCAGCAGCTCTACGCGTTCCGGGACTACCACCGGGGAGCTGTTTTTT.

The V gene is TRBV30, the J gene TRBJ2-7; 16 bases are a match to TRBD2. The CDR3 runs to 15 residues. The ends lost 0 bases at V and 7 bases at J; junction bases unmatched: 3. CDR1 GTSNPN and CDR2 SVGIG come from the germline V gene (reference sequence). The CDR3, as DNA: TGTGCCTGGAGTGTCGGGACTAGCGGGAGGGGGGAGCAGTACTTC. Its translation: CAWSVGTSGRGEQYF.

This chain links TRBV11-2 with TRBJ2-1; 9 bases are a match to TRBD2. V lost 4 bases and J lost 8; bases outside the gene matches: 15. The CDR3 totals 17 residues. Germline CDR1 and CDR2: SGHAT and FQNNGV. CDR3 amino acids: CASSSPFRLAGSYEQFF. In DNA, the CDR3 is TGTGCCAGCAGCTCTCCGTTTAGGCTAGCGGGATCGTATGAGCAGTTCTTC.

The J gene is TRBJ2-7, the V gene TRBV27, with D perhaps matching TRBD2 (6 bases). The CDR3 extends over 14 amino acids. The V and J ends lost 5 bases and 5 bases respectively, with 16 bases between them. Germline assignment: CDR1 MNHEY and CDR2 SMNVEV (reference sequence). This CDR3 reads CASSGRYPRDEQYF. The CDR3 DNA reads as TGTGCCAGCAGTGGGAGGTACCCCAGAGACGAGCAGTACTTC.

This clone was found a few times. The rearrangement uses TRBV6-1 and TRBJ1-1, with 9 bases identical to TRBD1. The CDR3 sequence is 13 residues long. J lost 10 bases, V lost 5 bases, and 8 bases had no gene match. The germline gives CDR1 MNHNS, CDR2 SASEGT. The CDR3: CASSPRQGGRAFF. The CDR3 nucleotides read TGTGCCAGCAGTCCTCGACAGGGGGGAAGAGCTTTCTTT.

The genes are TRBV5-1 and TRBJ1-1; 7 positions agree with TRBD1. The CDR3 totals 14 residues. Looked up from germline, CDR1 is SGHRS and CDR2 is YFSETQ. J was trimmed by 0 bases and V by 6 bases; bases with no gene match: 5. This CDR3 reads CASTEQGMNTEAFF. CDR3 bases: TGCGCCAGCACCGAACAGGGGATGAACACTGAAGCTTTCTTT.

The rearrangement joins TRBV9 to TRBJ2-1, with D perhaps TRBD1 (6 bases). The ends were cut back, 0 bases at V and 6 bases at J, with 13 bases in the middle. The CDR3 length is 15 residues. The V gene's germline CDR1 is SGDLS and CDR2 YYNGEE. CDR3: CASSVGDNGFNEQFF. As DNA, the CDR3 is TGTGCCAGCAGCGTAGGGGACAACGGATTCAATGAGCAGTTCTTC.

The rearrangement uses TRBV7-8 and TRBJ2-1; D remains unclear. The CDR3 runs 15 residues. Germline V lookup: CDR1 SGHVS, CDR2 FQNEAQ. Trimming stripped 1 base from V and 6 bases from J, with 13 bases between. The CDR3 sequence: CASSLGLVRRNEQFF. CDR3 in DNA: TGTGCCAGCAGCTTAGGGCTAGTGAGGCGCAATGAGCAGTTCTTC.

There are a few counts of this clone. The rearrangement uses TRBV4-1 and TRBJ2-7; 13 nucleotides match TRBD2. Germline assignment: CDR1 MGHRA and CDR2 YSYEKL. J gave up 3 bases and V 0 bases, and 8 bases lay outside the gene matches. There are 18 residues in the CDR3. CDR3 residues: CASSQDSRTSGSNYEQYF. CDR3 bases: TGCGCCAGCAGCCAAGATTCTAGGACTAGCGGGAGTAACTACGAGCAGTACTTC.

The chain joins TRBV7-9 to TRBJ2-6, with 9 bases identical to TRBD1. J was trimmed by 4 bases and V by 5 bases; bases with no gene match: 6. This CDR3 has 16 residues. Germline V gene sequence: CDR1 SEHNR, CDR2 FQNEAQ (reference sequence). Here the CDR3 DNA reads TGTGCCAGCAGCATTCGACAGGGGGTAGGGGCCAACGTCCTGACTTTC. It specifies CASSIRQGVGANVLTF.

This clone was detected only once. The chain couples TRBV19 to TRBJ1-5; D gene uncertain. The V and J ends lost 3 bases and 7 bases respectively, with 7 bases between them. The CDR3 sequence is 12 residues long. CDR1 is LNHDA and CDR2 is SQIVND in the germline V gene (reference sequence). The CDR3 nucleotides are TGTGCCAGTAGTATTAGCGCGCAGCCCCAGCATTTT. Translating gives CASSISAQPQHF.

There are a few counts of this clone. One junction end disagrees with the germline gene, perhaps due to a read error. The chain joins TRBV7-9 to TRBJ1-5; a weak D match, TRBD1 (6 bases). Germline V gene data show CDR1 as SEHNR and CDR2 as FQNEAQ (reference sequence). The CDR3 is made up of 17 amino acids. The CDR3 sequence is CSSSRPQMDSVQRPQHF. For the CDR3, the DNA is TGTTCCAGCAGCCGACCGCAAATGGACAGTGTTCAGCGGCCCCAGCATTTT.